Listed here is a single T cell receptor beta chain. Its antigen remains unknown. This entry comes from a study of persistence of HIV-infected CD4 T cells. Stimulation used approximately 9.1 ug/mL lysate from CMV-infected fibroblasts. CD40L/CD69 double-negative CD45RO-high memory CD4+ T cells were collected. Donors had undetectable plasma HIV-1 RNA, under 50 copies/mL, for 4+ years. The libraries were made with immunoSEQ version 4 in survey mode. TCRdb's copy holds only in-frame clones and misses some; the assay was immunoSEQ multiplex PCR. The sample consists of 25,000 to 35,000 clones, roughly 80% of them appearing once. The germline V and J ends were trimmed by 7 bases and 7 bases, with 14 bases remaining between them. There are 13 residues in the CDR3. Germline loops: CDR1 SGHTA, CDR2 FQGNSA. General study points: Degenerate expanded CDR3beta sequences were enriched among CMV- and Gag-responding cells. TCR oligoclonality correlated with proviral oligoclonality in the same sorted populations.

Source: CD4+ T cells sorted from PBMCs after approximately 20-hour stimulation, taken from a patient who received antiretroviral therapy. V gene TRBV7-2 combines with J gene TRBJ2-1; D might be TRBD2 (6 bases). The sequence derives from an adult woman with HIV who was CMV-seropositive. Here the CDR3 reads CASNKDRGNEQFF. The CDR3 DNA follows: TGTGCCAGCAACAAGGACCGGGGGAATGAGCAGTTCTTC. The full variable domain, completed using reference TRBV7-2 and TRBJ2-1, is GAGVSQSPSNKVTEKGKDVELRCDPISGHTALYWYRQSLGQGLEFLIYFQGNSAPDKSGLPSDRFSAERTGGSVSTLTIQRTQQEDSAVYLCASNKDRGNEQFFGPGTRLTVL.